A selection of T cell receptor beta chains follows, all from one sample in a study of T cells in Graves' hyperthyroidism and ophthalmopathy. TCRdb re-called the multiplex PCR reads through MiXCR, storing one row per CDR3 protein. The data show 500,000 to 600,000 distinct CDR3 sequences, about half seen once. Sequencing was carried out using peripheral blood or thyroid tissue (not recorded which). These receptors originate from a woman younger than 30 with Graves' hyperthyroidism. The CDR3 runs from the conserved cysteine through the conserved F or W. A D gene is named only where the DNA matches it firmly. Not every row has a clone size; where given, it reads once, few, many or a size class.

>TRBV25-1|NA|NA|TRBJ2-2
TGTGCCAGCAGTGAATATATGGAGGACTTGAACACCGGGGAGCTGTTTTTT
CASSEYMEDLNTGELFF
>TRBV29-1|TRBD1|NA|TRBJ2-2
TGCAGCGTTGAATTGACAGGGAATTACGGGGAGCTGTTTTTT
CSVELTGNYGELFF
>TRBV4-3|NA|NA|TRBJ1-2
TGCGCCAGCAGCCAAAACGACGGTAACTATGGCTACACCTTC
CASSQNDGNYGYTF
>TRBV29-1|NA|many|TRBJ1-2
TGCAGCGTTGAAGGGACCTTGGACAGAGCTAGAGGCTACACCTTC
CSVEGTLDRARGYTF
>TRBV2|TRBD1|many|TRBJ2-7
TGTGCCAGCGAACCGGGGACAGGGGGCTCCTACGAGCAGTACTTC
CASEPGTGGSYEQYF
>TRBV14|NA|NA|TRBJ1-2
TGTGCCAGCAGCCACCCGGACCTAGCGGGGGGCGGCTATGGCTACACCTTC
CASSHPDLAGGGYGYTF
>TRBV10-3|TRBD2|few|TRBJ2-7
TGTGCCAGCAGTTACAAGGCTAGCGGGAGCCCCAACGAGCAGTACTTC
CASSYKASGSPNEQYF
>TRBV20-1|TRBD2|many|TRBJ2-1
TGCAGTGCTAGGCCGAGCGGGAGTTACAATGAGCAGTTCTTC
CSARPSGSYNEQFF
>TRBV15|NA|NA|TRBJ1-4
TGTGCCACCAGCAGAGGCGACCAGCGGGATAATGAAAAACTGTTTTTT
CATSRGDQRDNEKLFF
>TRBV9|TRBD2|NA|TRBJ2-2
TGTGCCAGCAACCCGGAGGGGCTAGCGGGAGGCGGGGAGCTGTTTTTT
CASNPEGLAGGGELFF
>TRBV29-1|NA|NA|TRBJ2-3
TGCAGCGTTGAAGATTTGGACTCCATCCAAGATACGCAGTATTTT
CSVEDLDSIQDTQYF
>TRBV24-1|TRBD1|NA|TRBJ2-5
TGTGCCACCAGTGACAATGACAGGGGGCGGGAGACCCAGTACTTC
CATSDNDRGRETQYF
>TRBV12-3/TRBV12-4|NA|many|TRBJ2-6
TGTGCCAGCAGACTACAGGGTTACTCTGGGGCCAACGTCCTGACTTTC
CASRLQGYSGANVLTF
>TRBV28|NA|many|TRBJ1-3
TGTGCCAGCAGTTCGCCGTGGGACACGCTCTCTGGAAACACCATATATTTT
CASSSPWDTLSGNTIYF
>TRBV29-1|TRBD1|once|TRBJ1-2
TGCAGCGTTTTCGGACAGGGCGATGGCTACACCTTC
CSVFGQGDGYTF
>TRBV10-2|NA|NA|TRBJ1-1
TGCGCCAGCAGTGAGTACGGGAACACTGAAGCTTTCTTT
CASSEYGNTEAFF
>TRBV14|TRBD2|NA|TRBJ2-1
TGTGCCAGCAGCCAAACTAGCGGGAGGGCCTACAATGAGCAGTTCTTC
CASSQTSGRAYNEQFF
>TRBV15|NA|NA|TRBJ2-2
TGTGCCACCAGCAGCTCCCGTAAGGCGACAGACACCGGGGAGCTGTTTTTT
CATSSSRKATDTGELFF